These T cell receptor beta chains were read from a single sample in a study of T cell changes during pregnancy in multiple sclerosis. Assay: immunoSEQ multiplex PCR; the TCRdb copy retains only in-frame clones and omits some. The data contain roughly 38,000 clones, roughly nine tenths of them singletons. Sample: peripheral blood, taken in the third trimester of pregnancy. These receptors all come from a female donor in good health, enrolled as a control in a pregnancy study. CDR3s include the opening cysteine and the closing phenylalanine or tryptophan. Fields, in order: J gene, V gene, clone size, D gene, CDR3 DNA, CDR3 protein. A D gene is named only where the DNA matches it firmly. The size entry is marked missing in some rows and otherwise reads once, few, many or a size class.

>TRBJ2-2|TRBV19|few|TRBD1
TGTGCCACCAACAGGGGCGACACCGGGGAGCTGTTTTTT
CATNRGDTGELFF
>TRBJ1-2|TRBV12-5|few|NA
TGTGCTAGTGGTGATGAGGGGCAGGGACTCTATGGCTACACCTTC
CASGDEGQGLYGYTF
>TRBJ2-1|TRBV2|once|TRBD2
TGTGCCAGCAGTGAAGGGGCAATAGCGGGGGGGGTTGGAAATGAGCAGTTCTTC
CASSEGAIAGGVGNEQFF
>TRBJ2-1|TRBV9|once|NA
TGTGCCAGCAACCGGGTCCAGACCGATGAGCAGTTCTTC
CASNRVQTDEQFF
>TRBJ1-2|TRBV9|NA|TRBD1
TGTGCCAGCAGCGTAGGAGGGGGCGGCGGCTACACCTTC
CASSVGGGGGYTF
>TRBJ2-7|TRBV27|few|TRBD2
TGTGCCAGCAGTCCCGGGACTAGCGGACCCCTCTACGAGCAGTACTTC
CASSPGTSGPLYEQYF
>TRBJ2-3|TRBV9|NA|NA
TGTGCCAGCAGCGTTTGGAGTAGCGCAGATACGCAGTATTTT
CASSVWSSADTQYF
>TRBJ2-1|TRBV21-1|NA|NA
TGTGCCAGCAGCAAGTCTAGCGGGGTCTCCTACAATGAGCAGTTCTTC
CASSKSSGVSYNEQFF
>TRBJ1-4|TRBV14|NA|NA
TGTGCCAGCAGCCAAGTGGTCGGTGCAACTAATGAAAAACTGTTTTTT
CASSQVVGATNEKLFF
>TRBJ1-1|TRBV5-1|NA|TRBD1
TGCGCCAGCAGCTGGGGACAGGGAGGCACTGAAGCTTTCTTT
CASSWGQGGTEAFF
>TRBJ1-4|TRBV9|once|NA
TGTGCCAGCAGCGATGGAGATGAAAAACTGTTTTTT
CASSDGDEKLFF
>TRBJ2-1|TRBV29-1|NA|NA
TGCAGCGTTGAACAGTTAAATGAGCAGTTCTTC
CSVEQLNEQFF
>TRBJ1-1|TRBV30|NA|NA
TGTGCCTGGACGACAGGGAACACTGAAGCTTTCTTT
CAWTTGNTEAFF
>TRBJ2-1|TRBV5-6|NA|TRBD2
TGTGCCAGCAGCTTGTTGGCTAGCGGGGGGTACAATGAGCAGTTCTTC
CASSLLASGGYNEQFF
>TRBJ2-3|TRBV28|NA|TRBD1
TGTGCCAGCAGTTCCACAGGGGGCCCCACAGATACGCAGTATTTT
CASSSTGGPTDTQYF
>TRBJ1-6|TRBV6-6|few|NA
TGTGCCAGCAGTTACGGTCGGGGCTCCTATAATTCACCCCTCCACTTT
CASSYGRGSYNSPLHF
>TRBJ2-5|TRBV28|NA|TRBD2
TGTGCCAGCAGTCCGCGGGGGAGGTTGGAGACCCAGTACTTC
CASSPRGRLETQYF
>TRBJ2-2|TRBV6-4|NA|NA
TGTGCCAGCAGTCCAGCGGGCGGTAACACCGGGGAGCTGTTTTTT
CASSPAGGNTGELFF
>TRBJ2-7|TRBV13|NA|NA
TGTGCCAGCAGCTTATGGAGAAGCTCCTACGAGCAGTACTTC
CASSLWRSSYEQYF
>TRBJ1-2|TRBV5-1|NA|TRBD1
TGCGCCAGCAGCCATGGCCCTAACAAGGGGGCGCAGGGCTACACCTTC
CASSHGPNKGAQGYTF
>TRBJ1-1|TRBV6-6|NA|NA
TGTGCCAGCAGTAATCCCCTTGGGTCTAGTTCCACTGAAGCTTTCTTT
CASSNPLGSSSTEAFF
>TRBJ2-1|TRBV7-2|NA|TRBD2
TGTGCCAGCAGCTTAGTACTAGCGAGCAATGAGCAGTTCTTC
CASSLVLASNEQFF
>TRBJ2-7|TRBV4-3|NA|NA
TGCGCCAGCAGCCAAGAGTACAACTACGAGCAGTACTTC
CASSQEYNYEQYF
>TRBJ2-1|TRBV6-4|large|NA
TGTGCCAGCAGTGCGGGTTTTGAGAATGAGCAGTTCTTC
CASSAGFENEQFF
>TRBJ1-6|TRBV11-2|NA|NA
TGTGCCAGCAGCCCCCGACAGTGGAGCTCCTATAATTCACCCCTCCACTTT
CASSPRQWSSYNSPLHF
>TRBJ2-1|TRBV11-2|NA|NA
TGTGCCAGCAGCTTGGGCCCTAGCAGGAATGAGCAGTTCTTC
CASSLGPSRNEQFF
>TRBJ1-5|TRBV4-2|NA|TRBD1
TGTGCCAGCAGCCCCGACCGCCGACAGGGCGATCAGCCCCAGCATTTT
CASSPDRRQGDQPQHF
>TRBJ2-7|TRBV11-3|NA|TRBD1
TGTGCCAGCAGCTTAGAGGGACAGGGGGCTCACGAGCAGTACTTC
CASSLEGQGAHEQYF
>TRBJ1-1|TRBV29-1|NA|NA
TGCAGCGTTGAAGATAGGACAGTTTTGTGGGACACTGAAGCTTTCTTT
CSVEDRTVLWDTEAFF
>TRBJ1-1|TRBV7-9|NA|TRBD1
TGTGCCAGCAGCTTAGTCCAGGGGGCTATGAACACTGAAGCTTTCTTT
CASSLVQGAMNTEAFF
>TRBJ1-2|TRBV4-3|NA|NA
TGCGCCAGCAGCCAAGATCTCCAGGAAAAAAACTATGGCTACACCTTC
CASSQDLQEKNYGYTF
>TRBJ1-5|TRBV2|NA|TRBD1
TGTGCCAGCGGGACAGGGCCATATGGGAAAAGGCCCCAGCATTTT
CASGTGPYGKRPQHF
>TRBJ1-4|TRBV29-1|NA|TRBD1
TGCAGCGTTAACACAGGGGAGGCTGAAAAACTGTTTTTT
CSVNTGEAEKLFF
>TRBJ2-7|TRBV5-5|NA|TRBD2
TGTGCCAGCAGGGGACTAGCGGGCCCAAACTCCTACGAGCAGTACTTC
CASRGLAGPNSYEQYF
>TRBJ1-1|TRBV2|NA|TRBD1
TGTGCCAGCAGGGAGACAGGGATAAACACTGAAGCTTTCTTT
CASRETGINTEAFF
>TRBJ1-2|TRBV10-2|NA|TRBD1
TGCGCCAGCAGTGACCCCTGGACAGGGGGGGGCTATGGCTACACCTTC
CASSDPWTGGGYGYTF
>TRBJ2-1|TRBV5-1|NA|NA
TGCGCCAGCAGCTTCTTAGCGGAGCCCTCCTACAATGAGCAGTTCTTC
CASSFLAEPSYNEQFF
>TRBJ1-6|TRBV7-2|NA|TRBD1
TGTGCCAGCACCCACCGGGACAGTTATAATTCACCCCTCCACTTT
CASTHRDSYNSPLHF
>TRBJ1-4|TRBV2|once|TRBD1
TGTGCCAGCAGTGAAAGGGACAGGGATGACGAAAAACTGTTTTTT
CASSERDRDDEKLFF
>TRBJ1-2|TRBV6-5|NA|NA
TGTGCCAACTCTGGTGGTCATGGCTACACCTTC
CANSGGHGYTF
>TRBJ1-2|TRBV6-1|NA|NA
TGTGCCAGCAGTGGCGGATCAGGGCCCCGTAACTATGGCTACACCTTC
CASSGGSGPRNYGYTF
>TRBJ2-2|TRBV7-9|NA|NA
TGTGCCAGCAGCTTCTCGAACACCGGGGAGCTGTTTTTT
CASSFSNTGELFF
>TRBJ2-5|TRBV5-1|NA|TRBD2
TGCGCCAGCAGCCCGGGGACTAGCGGGGTCCAAGAGACCCAGTACTTC
CASSPGTSGVQETQYF
>TRBJ1-6|TRBV4-2|NA|TRBD1
TGTGCCAGCAGCCAAGGACAGGGGGCGCGAAATTCACCCCTCCACTTT
CASSQGQGARNSPLHF
>TRBJ1-3|TRBV18|once|NA
TGTGCCAGCTCACCAAGGACGGGGTCTGGAAACACCATATATTTT
CASSPRTGSGNTIYF
>TRBJ2-1|TRBV11-1|NA|NA
TGTGCCAGCAGCTTTAACGGGCAGGGGCCTAATTTCTTC
CASSFNGQGPNFF
>TRBJ1-5|TRBV6-1|NA|NA
TGTGCCACCACAGGGTTAAATCAGCCCCAGCATTTT
CATTGLNQPQHF
>TRBJ1-1|TRBV5-1|NA|TRBD1
TGCGCCAGCAGCTTGCGCGGACAGGGGAACACTGAAGCTTTCTTT
CASSLRGQGNTEAFF
>TRBJ1-4|TRBV2|once|NA
TGTGCCAGCAGTGGATACGTCTACGATAATGAAAAACTGTTTTTT
CASSGYVYDNEKLFF
>TRBJ2-5|TRBV19|NA|NA
TGTGCCAGTAGTAGGAGCGTTGAGACCCAGTACTTC
CASSRSVETQYF
>TRBJ1-4|TRBV29-1|few|NA
TGCAGCGCCCAAGGGGCAGGGAGGGAGAAACTGTTTTTT
CSAQGAGREKLFF
>TRBJ1-1|TRBV15|NA|TRBD1
TGTGCCACCAGCAGGAGGGGGACAGGGAACACTGAAGCTTTCTTT
CATSRRGTGNTEAFF
>TRBJ1-2|TRBV5-6|NA|NA
TGTGCCAGCAGCTTGGCTGGGGGCTTTGGCTATGGCTACACCTTC
CASSLAGGFGYGYTF
>TRBJ1-2|TRBV2|once|NA
TGTGCCAGCCTTAGACTTGTTTTAAACTATGGCTACACCTTC
CASLRLVLNYGYTF
>TRBJ1-5|TRBV2|NA|TRBD1
TGTGCCAGCACCAAGGCGGACAGGTTAAATCAGCCCCAGCATTTT
CASTKADRLNQPQHF
>TRBJ2-5|TRBV5-1|NA|NA
TGCGCCAGCAGCTTGGGGGGGGTTCAGGAGACCCAGTACTTC
CASSLGGVQETQYF
>TRBJ2-5|TRBV4-2|once|TRBD2
TGTGCCAGCAGCCAAGGCGGGAGGGGAAGAGAGACCCAGTACTTC
CASSQGGRGRETQYF
>TRBJ1-1|TRBV7-2|few|NA
TGTGCCAGCAGCTACCCCCCGGGGTCCAACACTGAAGCTTTCTTT
CASSYPPGSNTEAFF